The 29 T cell receptor beta chains below come from one sample, sequenced in a study of technical replicates of blood from a handful of donors. Here immunoSEQ multiplex PCR was the method, and the copy in TCRdb shows in-frame clones only, minus some. The sample consists of 75,000 to 95,000 clones, around 94% of them appearing once. The sample comprised T cells isolated from PBMCs. The origin of the receptors is a human donor in good health.

The chain uses TRBV14 and TRBJ2-6; D unclear. The CDR3 is made up of 14 amino acids. The germline V gene encodes CDR1 SGHDN and CDR2 FVKESK. V lost 4 bases, J lost 2 bases, and 6 bases lay in between. As DNA, the CDR3 is TGTGCCAGCAGCCCCAATCCTGGGGCCAACGTCCTGACTTTC. Translated, it gives CASSPNPGANVLTF. Full variable domain (remainder filled in from reference TRBV14 and TRBJ2-6): EAGVTQFPSHSVIEKGQTVTLRCDPISGHDNLYWYRRVMGKEIKFLLHFVKESKQDESGMPNNRFLAERTGGTYSTLKVQPAELEDSGVYFCASSPNPGANVLTFGAGSRLTVL.

The rearrangement joins TRBV6-6 to TRBJ2-3; 9 bases agree with TRBD2. There are 16 residues in the CDR3. V lost 8 bases, J lost 0 bases, and 9 bases stayed unmatched. Germline CDR1 MNHNY, CDR2 SVGAGI (reference sequence). Written as DNA, the CDR3 is TGTGCCAGCGGAATAGCGGGGGCCCCTAGCACAGATACGCAGTATTTT. This encodes CASGIAGAPSTDTQYF.

This clone was detected only once. The chain carries TRBV5-4 and TRBJ2-1, with 8 bases matching TRBD1. This CDR3 spans 15 amino acids. The germline V gene encodes CDR1 SGHNT and CDR2 YYREEE (reference sequence). The V gene end was trimmed by 2 bases and the J gene end by 7 bases; junction bases not matched to a gene: 8. CDR3 protein: CASSFGQGERNEQFF. For the CDR3, the DNA is TGTGCCAGCAGCTTTGGACAGGGCGAGAGAAATGAGCAGTTCTTC.

This sequence joins TRBV12-5 and TRBJ1-5, with D tentatively TRBD1 (6 bases). V lost 6 bases, J lost 6 bases, and 15 bases lay in between. Germline loops: CDR1 LGHNT, CDR2 FRNRAP. This CDR3 spans 14 amino acids. CDR3 residues: CASGIAGGRQPQHF. CDR3 bases: TGTGCTAGTGGGATTGCCGGGGGGCGTCAGCCCCAGCATTTT.

The chain joins TRBV27 to TRBJ1-4; D is unresolved. Trimming took 6 bases from V and 5 from J, leaving 10 bases between them. Per the germline V gene, CDR1 is MNHEY and CDR2 is SMNVEV (reference sequence). The CDR3 is made up of 13 amino acids. CDR3 sequence: CASSLRQNEKLFF. The CDR3 DNA follows: TGTGCCAGCAGCCTGAGGCAGAATGAAAAACTGTTTTTT.

The J gene is TRBJ2-7, the V gene TRBV27; 8 bases align to TRBD1. Germline assignment: CDR1 MNHEY and CDR2 SMNVEV (reference sequence). The V gene end was trimmed by 6 bases and the J gene end by 0 bases; junction bases not matched to a gene: 28. The length of the CDR3 is 22 residues. The CDR3 DNA reads as TGTGCCAGCAGAAAAGTTAAGGTATTCGGGGGACAGGATGATTTGAGCTCCTACGAGCAGTACTTC. Residues: CASRKVKVFGGQDDLSSYEQYF.

This clone has only one observation. This rearrangement joins TRBV4-1 to TRBJ2-5; 8 nucleotides line up with TRBD2. CDR1 MGHRA and CDR2 YSYEKL come from the germline V gene. Unmatched junction bases numbered 6, after V lost 1 base and J lost 5 bases. The CDR3 is made up of 15 amino acids. The CDR3 reads CASSQGGTSRETQYF. The CDR3 bases are TGCGCCAGCAGCCAAGGGGGGACTAGTAGGGAGACCCAGTACTTC.

J is TRBJ2-4 and V is TRBV7-9; TRBD1 matches 9 bases. The CDR3 runs to 15 residues. V lost 1 base and J lost 5; bases outside the gene matches: 3. Germline V lookup: CDR1 SEHNR, CDR2 FQNEAQ (reference sequence). CDR3 sequence: CASSLGTGVENIQYF. The DNA for the CDR3 is TGTGCCAGCAGCTTAGGGACAGGGGTAGAAAACATTCAGTACTTC.

The V and J genes are TRBV27 and TRBJ2-7; possible D gene TRBD2, 5 bases. The germline V gene encodes CDR1 MNHEY and CDR2 SMNVEV (reference sequence). The CDR3 runs 16 residues. V was cut by 3 bases and J by 3 bases, with 18 bases left in between. CDR3 residues: CASSFSQHQGLYEQYF. DNA of the CDR3: TGTGCCAGCAGTTTCAGTCAGCATCAAGGACTCTACGAGCAGTACTTC.

The chain has TRBV30 and TRBJ2-3; 11 positions match TRBD1. Germline trimming cut 3 bases from V and 3 bases from J; bases unmatched to any gene: 5. The CDR3 runs to 15 residues. In germline, CDR1 is GTSNPN, CDR2 SVGIG (reference sequence). CDR3 nucleotide sequence: TGTGCCTGGAGCAGGACAGGGGGCGCGACAGATACGCAGTATTTT. This sequence encodes CAWSRTGGATDTQYF.

The V gene is TRBV5-4, the J gene TRBJ2-5; TRBD2 might be the D (5 bases). V lost 3 bases and J lost 5, with 14 bases in between. The CDR3 sequence is 14 residues long. CDR1 and CDR2 (germline): SGHNT, YYREEE (reference sequence). CDR3: CASSYTGYSETQYF. In DNA form, the CDR3 reads TGTGCCAGCAGCTACACGGGGTATTCGGAGACCCAGTACTTC. Variable domain in full (rest from reference TRBV5-4 and TRBJ2-5): ETGVTQSPTHLIKTRGQQVTLRCSSQSGHNTVSWYQQALGQGPQFIFQYYREEENGRGNFPPRFSGLQFPNYSSELNVNALELDDSALYLCASSYTGYSETQYFGPGTRLLVL.

The V and J genes are TRBV7-8 and TRBJ2-5, with 9 bases identical to TRBD1. The CDR3 has 17 amino acids. In germline, CDR1 is SGHVS, CDR2 FQNEAQ. Trimming removed 5 bases from V and 2 bases from J; junction bases left unmatched: 12. CDR3 region: CASSAPTGGYAQETQYF. CDR3 nucleotides: TGTGCCAGCAGCGCTCCAACAGGGGGCTATGCTCAAGAGACCCAGTACTTC. The full variable domain, its missing parts supplied by reference TRBV7-8 and TRBJ2-5, is GAGVSQSPRYKVAKRGQDVALRCDPISGHVSLFWYQQALGQGPEFLTYFQNEAQLDKSGLPSDRFFAERPEGSVSTLKIQRTQQEDSAVYLCASSAPTGGYAQETQYFGPGTRLLVL.

The gene calls are TRBV7-9 and TRBJ2-5, with D unclear. CDR1 and CDR2 (germline): SEHNR, FQNEAQ (reference sequence). The CDR3 spans 10 residues. Trimming took off 5 bases at V and 4 bases at J, with 2 bases between the two ends. Here the CDR3 reads CASSRETQYF. CDR3 DNA: TGTGCCAGCAGCCGAGAGACCCAGTACTTC. The entire variable domain, with the rest obtained from reference TRBV7-9 and TRBJ2-5, is as follows: DTGVSQNPRHKITKRGQNVTFRCDPISEHNRLYWYRQTLGQGPEFLTYFQNEAQLEKSRLLSDRFSAERPKGSFSTLEIQRTEQGDSAMYLCASSRETQYFGPGTRLLVL.

In its sample, this clone was seen once. The rearrangement links TRBV11-1 to TRBJ2-5; D is perhaps TRBD2 (6 bases). Trimming stripped 6 bases from V and 4 bases from J, with 30 bases between. CDR1 and CDR2 from the germline V gene are SGHAT and FQDESV (reference sequence). The CDR3 spans 19 residues. DNA for the CDR3: TGTGCCAGCAGTTCTCAGGGACGAGTTAGCGGAGGCTCAAGAGAGACCCAGTACTTC. Translated, it gives CASSSQGRVSGGSRETQYF.

The chain carries TRBV2 and TRBJ2-1; TRBD2 aligns across 12 bases. The V gene end was trimmed by 5 bases and the J gene end by 6 bases; junction bases not matched to a gene: 23. The germline V gene encodes CDR1 SNHLY and CDR2 FYNNEI. The CDR3 is made up of 21 amino acids. This chain's CDR3 is CASSSIPTTSGRSIFGNEQFF. In nucleotides, the CDR3 is TGTGCCAGCAGTTCAATCCCTACTACTAGCGGGAGGTCCATATTTGGCAATGAGCAGTTCTTC. Full variable domain (remainder filled in from reference TRBV2 and TRBJ2-1): EPEVTQTPSHQVTQMGQEVILRCVPISNHLYFYWYRQILGQKVEFLVSFYNNEISEKSEIFDDQFSVERPDGSNFTLKIRSTKLEDSAMYFCASSSIPTTSGRSIFGNEQFFGPGTRLTVL.

The chain carries TRBV30 and TRBJ2-7, with D tentatively TRBD1 (6 bases). This CDR3 region has 13 residues. CDR1 is GTSNPN, CDR2 SVGIG, per germline (reference sequence). Trimming pared 5 bases from V and 5 bases from J, leaving 16 bases between. Here the CDR3 reads CAWEGWGHDEQYF. The CDR3 DNA reads TGTGCCTGGGAGGGCTGGGGGCACGACGAGCAGTACTTC.

This chain links TRBV10-3 with TRBJ1-1, with 11 bases lining up with TRBD1. V was pared by 6 bases and J by 3 bases, with 12 bases of the junction left unmatched. Germline loops: CDR1 ENHRY, CDR2 SYGVKD. This CDR3 is 17 amino acids long. In DNA form, the CDR3 reads TGTGCCATCAGCAATGCCGGGACAGGGGGGTCCGACACTGAAGCTTTCTTT. This codes for CAISNAGTGGSDTEAFF.

The chain carries TRBV14 and TRBJ2-3, with TRBD2 matching 8 bases. The J segment lost 2 bases and the V segment lost 6 bases, leaving 7 bases of the junction unmatched. Germline V gives CDR1 SGHDN, CDR2 FVKESK. CDR3 length equals 15 residues. The CDR3 region is CASSTSGVYTDTQYF. The CDR3 nucleotides read TGTGCCAGCAGTACTAGCGGAGTATACACAGATACGCAGTATTTT.

V is TRBV11-2 and J is TRBJ1-3, with D possibly being TRBD1 (5 bases). V was pared by 5 bases and J by 7 bases, with 15 bases between. The length of the CDR3 is 14 residues. CDR1 SGHAT and CDR2 FQNNGV come from the germline V gene. The DNA for the CDR3 is TGTGCCAGCAGCGAGGGAGGGGAGTGGAACACCATATATTTT. The encoded protein is CASSEGGEWNTIYF.

This clone was seen only once. The chain recombines TRBV5-4 with TRBJ1-1; D may be TRBD1 (6 bases). Germline values: CDR1 SGHNT, CDR2 YYREEE (reference sequence). The CDR3 has 13 amino acids. Trimming removed 0 bases at V and 5 bases at J, with 8 bases between. CDR3: CASSLGGRTEAFF. CDR3 nucleotides: TGTGCCAGCAGCTTGGGGGGGCGAACTGAAGCTTTCTTT. The variable domain in full, with the rest retrieved from reference TRBV5-4 and TRBJ1-1, is ETGVTQSPTHLIKTRGQQVTLRCSSQSGHNTVSWYQQALGQGPQFIFQYYREEENGRGNFPPRFSGLQFPNYSSELNVNALELDDSALYLCASSLGGRTEAFFGQGTRLTVV.

This CDR3 is CASSLTSGGYTGELFF. In DNA form, the CDR3 reads TGTGCCAGCAGCTTAACGTCAGGAGGGTACACCGGGGAGCTGTTTTTT. The V gene is TRBV7-3, the J gene TRBJ2-2, with a weak D call TRBD2 (6 bases). Germline V gene lookup returns CDR1 SGHTA and CDR2 FQGTGA. V shed 0 bases and J shed 3 bases, with 11 bases lying between them. The CDR3 runs to 16 residues.

V gene TRBV28 combines with J gene TRBJ2-1, with 11 bases aligning to TRBD2. The germline V gene encodes CDR1 MDHEN and CDR2 SYDVKM. J lost 8 bases, V lost 4 bases, and 7 bases had no gene match. CDR3 length equals 15 residues. The CDR3 spells CASSSTSGKLDEQFF. The CDR3 region has the DNA TGTGCCAGCAGTTCGACTAGCGGGAAACTGGATGAGCAGTTCTTC.

This clone was seen only once. The chain has TRBV29-1 and TRBJ2-3, with 8 bases aligning to TRBD2. From germline, CDR1 is SQVTM and CDR2 ANQGSEA. CDR3 length equals 15 residues. The V gene end was trimmed by 1 base and the J gene end by 0 bases; junction bases not matched to a gene: 3. The CDR3 DNA follows: TGCAGCGTTGAAGGAGGGACTAGTAGCACAGATACGCAGTATTTT. This gives the protein CSVEGGTSSTDTQYF.

The gene calls are TRBV15 and TRBJ2-1; 10 bases line up with TRBD1. CDR1 is LNHNV, CDR2 YYDKDF, per germline (reference sequence). V gave up 1 base and J gave up 7 bases; unmatched junction bases: 7. The CDR3 spans 16 residues. The CDR3 DNA reads TGTGCCACCAGCAGAGGAATGACAGGGGGCAAGAATGAGCAGTTCTTC. It encodes CATSRGMTGGKNEQFF. Full variable domain (remainder filled in from reference TRBV15 and TRBJ2-1): DAMVIQNPRYQVTQFGKPVTLSCSQTLNHNVMYWYQQKSSQAPKLLFHYYDKDFNNEADTPDNFQSRRPNTSFCFLDIRSPGLGDTAMYLCATSRGMTGGKNEQFFGPGTRLTVL.

The chain combines TRBV6-5 with TRBJ2-3; TRBD2 is a possible D gene (6 bases). V lost 2 bases and J lost 3, with 12 bases in between. The CDR3 covers 15 residues. From germline, CDR1 is MNHEY and CDR2 SVGAGI. CDR3 nucleotide sequence: TGTGCCAGCAGTTACACTAGCTCTGTGACAGATACGCAGTATTTT. Residues: CASSYTSSVTDTQYF.

The V and J genes are TRBV7-8 and TRBJ1-5; D perhaps matches TRBD1 (5 bases). The length of the CDR3 is 14 residues. CDR1 and CDR2 from the germline V gene are SGHVS and FQNEAQ. V dropped 2 bases and J dropped 5 bases, with 10 bases sitting between them. CDR3 region: CASSLLGGDQPQHF. CDR3 in DNA: TGTGCCAGCAGCTTATTGGGGGGAGATCAGCCCCAGCATTTT.

This chain joins TRBV29-1 and TRBJ2-5, with TRBD1 matching 8 bases. Germline CDR1 is SQVTM and CDR2 is ANQGSEA. Trimming cost V 1 base and J 8 bases; bases outside gene matches: 9. This CDR3 spans 14 amino acids. CDR3 in amino acids: CSVEGIGQGYTQYF. The CDR3 DNA sequence: TGCAGCGTTGAAGGTATAGGACAGGGTTATACCCAGTACTTC.

This chain connects TRBV4-1 to TRBJ2-7; TRBD1 matches 9 bases. Germline V gene data show CDR1 as MGHRA and CDR2 as YSYEKL. CDR3 size: 13 residues. J lost 3 bases, V lost 4 bases, and 1 base had no gene match. In DNA form, the CDR3 reads TGCGCCAGCAGCCTGGGACAGGGCTACGAGCAGTACTTC. Amino acid sequence: CASSLGQGYEQYF.

The chain joins TRBV19 to TRBJ2-6; TRBD1 agrees at 11 bases. Germline loops: CDR1 LNHDA, CDR2 SQIVND (reference sequence). The CDR3 has 17 residues. Unmatched junction bases numbered 7, after V lost 5 bases and J lost 4 bases. In nucleotides, the CDR3 is TGTGCCAGTAGTTCCGGACAGGGGGCTCTCGGGGCCAACGTCCTGACTTTC. This encodes CASSSGQGALGANVLTF.